This record concerns one T cell receptor beta chain sequence. This record comes from a study of CD8+ T cells in alopecia areata. Germline V gene data show CDR1 as SGHDN and CDR2 as FVKESK. V dropped 1 base and J dropped 5; count of bases not matched to a gene: 4. CDR3 length: 14 residues. As the sequencing template, cDNA was produced by extracting RNA and reverse transcribing it. TCRdb's table, derived via immunoSEQ multiplex PCR, lists solely in-frame clones and lacks some. The repertoire holds approximately 210,000 clones, with 66% as singletons. Treatment denoted: oral pan-JAK inhibitor, 5-10 mg twice daily.

The V call is TRBV14, the J call TRBJ2-7, with 8 bases aligning to TRBD1. Source: CD4+ T cells sorted from blood, taken at week 44, from a patient treated with tofacitinib. The TCR was taken from a human donor with alopecia areata. The CDR3 DNA reads as TGTGCCAGCAGCCAAGGGACAGGGAGGCACGAGCAGTACTTC. It encodes CASSQGTGRHEQYF.